This T cell receptor (beta chain) emerged from a study of spatial heterogeneity in lung cancer. V gave up 7 bases and J gave up 4 bases, with 16 bases separating them. Germline CDR1 is SGHTA and CDR2 is FQGNSA. The CDR3 loop spans 14 amino acids. Time point defined: sample taken at primary tumor resection. Extraction of whole RNA from tumor, nontumor lung or frozen PBMC preceded unsorted sequencing. Via MiXCR, TCRdb re-called the 5' RACE reads, giving one row per CDR3 protein. The data show 45,000 to 55,000 distinct CDR3 sequences, roughly 5.2% seen once. This clonotype originated in a male donor with early-stage non-small cell lung cancer. Sequenced here: PBMCs, sampled at surgery. The chain uses TRBV7-2 and TRBJ1-1; D is perhaps TRBD1 (6 bases). CDR3 nucleotide sequence: TGTGCCAGCACCTGGACAGCCCTAGGCACTGAAGCTTTCTTT. Translating gives CASTWTALGTEAFF. Looking up the rest from reference TRBV7-2 and TRBJ1-1 gives the full variable domain: GAGVSQSPSNKVTEKGKDVELRCDPISGHTALYWYRQSLGQGLEFLIYFQGNSAPDKSGLPSDRFSAERTGGSVSTLTIQRTQQEDSAVYLCASTWTALGTEAFFGQGTRLTVV.